This T cell receptor (beta chain) came from a study of early T cells in non-severe SARS-CoV-2 infection. Study summary: From unsorted whole blood, bulk RNA was sequenced, and the chains remained unpaired. Overall study findings and caveats: Lookups in VDJdb leaned toward anti-spike CD8 responses and missed private and CD4 specificities.

The V end was cut by 4 bases, the J end by 4 bases, with 12 bases between. This CDR3 contains 14 residues. The V gene's germline CDR1 is SGHRS and CDR2 YFSETQ. On this clonotype itself: No antigen is known for it.

Individual cDNA molecules received unique molecular identifiers. In TCRdb, the 5' RACE reads were re-called with MiXCR into one record per CDR3 protein. Of about 110,000 distinct CDR3 sequences in the sample, 10% to 15% were seen once. The receptor's source is an adult who was a healthcare worker with PCR-confirmed SARS-CoV-2 infection or an uninfected control (not recorded which). Sequenced here: whole blood, sampled at baseline. This chain joins TRBV5-1 and TRBJ2-1; D possibly uses TRBD1 or TRBD2 (5 bases each). CDR3 protein: CASSLGPRYNEQFF. For the CDR3, the DNA is TGCGCCAGCAGCCTGGGACCCCGGTACAATGAGCAGTTCTTC.